This TCR beta chain was profiled in a study of cytomegalovirus exposure and HLA in healthy donors. 60 Vbeta and 13 Jbeta primers were used in PCR. Clones were read by immunoSEQ multiplex PCR, and TCRdb kept only the in-frame ones, dropping some. The sample lists approximately 100,000 clones; 75% to 80% were seen once. From germline, CDR1 is GTSNPN and CDR2 SVGIG (reference sequence). The length of the CDR3 is 13 residues. With 4 bases removed from V and 0 bases from J, the gap between germline ends came to 9 bases. The receptor was isolated from a middle-aged woman in good health and CMV-seropositive. The V gene is TRBV30, the J gene TRBJ1-1; a weak D match, TRBD1 (6 bases). Sequencing was done on a sample of PBMCs. The CDR3 protein is CAWKRGMNTEAFF. For the CDR3, the DNA is TGTGCCTGGAAAAGGGGGATGAACACTGAAGCTTTCTTT. Using reference TRBV30 and TRBJ1-1 for the parts outside the CDR3, the full variable domain is SQTIHQWPATLVQPVGSPLSLECTVEGTSNPNLYWYRQAAGRGLQLLFYSVGIGQISSEVPQNLSASRPQDRQFILSSKKLLLSDSGFYLCAWKRGMNTEAFFGQGTRLTVV.